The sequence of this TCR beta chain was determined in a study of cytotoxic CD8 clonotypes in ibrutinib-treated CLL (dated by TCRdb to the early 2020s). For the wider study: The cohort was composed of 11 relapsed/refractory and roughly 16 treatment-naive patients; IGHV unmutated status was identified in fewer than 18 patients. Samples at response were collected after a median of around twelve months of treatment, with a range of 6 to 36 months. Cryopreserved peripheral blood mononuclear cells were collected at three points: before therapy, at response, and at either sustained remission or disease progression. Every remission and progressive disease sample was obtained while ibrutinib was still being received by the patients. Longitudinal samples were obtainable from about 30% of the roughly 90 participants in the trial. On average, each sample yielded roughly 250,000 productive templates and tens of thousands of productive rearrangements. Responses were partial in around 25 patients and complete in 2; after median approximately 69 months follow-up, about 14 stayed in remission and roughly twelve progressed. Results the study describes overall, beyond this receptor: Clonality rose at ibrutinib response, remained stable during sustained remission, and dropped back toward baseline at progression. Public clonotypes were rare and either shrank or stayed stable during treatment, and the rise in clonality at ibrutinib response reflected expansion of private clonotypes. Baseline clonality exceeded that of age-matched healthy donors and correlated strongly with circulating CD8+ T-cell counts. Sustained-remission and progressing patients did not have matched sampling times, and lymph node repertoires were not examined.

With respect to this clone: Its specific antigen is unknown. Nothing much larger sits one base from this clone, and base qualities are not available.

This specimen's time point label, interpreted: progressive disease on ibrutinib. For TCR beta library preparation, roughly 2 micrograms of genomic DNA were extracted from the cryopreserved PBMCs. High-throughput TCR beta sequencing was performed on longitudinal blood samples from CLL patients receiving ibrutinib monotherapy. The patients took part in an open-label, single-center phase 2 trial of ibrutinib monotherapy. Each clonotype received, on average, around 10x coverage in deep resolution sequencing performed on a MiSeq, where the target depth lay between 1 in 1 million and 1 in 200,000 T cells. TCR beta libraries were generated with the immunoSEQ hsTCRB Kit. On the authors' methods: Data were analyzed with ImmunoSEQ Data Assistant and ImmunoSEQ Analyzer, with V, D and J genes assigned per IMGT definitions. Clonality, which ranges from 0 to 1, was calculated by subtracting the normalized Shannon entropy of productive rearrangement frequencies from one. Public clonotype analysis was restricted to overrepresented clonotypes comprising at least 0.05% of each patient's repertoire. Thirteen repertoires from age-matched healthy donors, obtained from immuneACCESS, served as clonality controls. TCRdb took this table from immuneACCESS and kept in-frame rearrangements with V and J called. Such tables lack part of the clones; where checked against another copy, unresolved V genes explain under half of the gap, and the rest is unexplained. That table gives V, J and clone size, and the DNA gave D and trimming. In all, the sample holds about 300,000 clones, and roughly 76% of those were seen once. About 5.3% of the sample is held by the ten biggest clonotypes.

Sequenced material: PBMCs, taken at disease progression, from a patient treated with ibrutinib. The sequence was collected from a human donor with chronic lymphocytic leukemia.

CDR3 sequence: CATSARTSGRFNEQFF. The bases read TGTGCCACTTCAGCCAGGACTAGCGGGAGGTTTAATGAGCAGTTCTTC. Recombination joined TRBV19 with TRBJ2-1, with 14 bases matching TRBD2. Germline trimming: 10 bases from V, 7 bases from J; junction bases outside gene matches: 12. In the germline V gene (reference sequence), CDR1 corresponds to LNHDA and CDR2 to SQIVND. From the cysteine through the phenylalanine, the CDR3 covers 16 amino acids. Just the 48-base CDR3 DNA is kept, in frame starting at base 1.